This T cell receptor beta chain was sequenced in a study of T cell clusters in autoimmune cytopenias. Tens of thousands of genome equivalents of blood DNA were amplified for TRB. TRB rearrangements were amplified by touch-down multiplex PCR with mixed TRB-A/B primers. Reprocessing the multiplex PCR reads, TCRdb reports a single entry for every CDR3 protein and omits DNA. There are 9,500 to 15,000 distinct CDR3 sequences in the sample, with 2.5% to 4% held by the top ten. Germline V CDR1 and CDR2: MDHEN, SYDVKM. The CDR3 loop spans 16 amino acids. This same sample was also taken into another study, of T cell repertoires in aging, cancer and after chemotherapy.

The chain links TRBV28 to TRBJ1-1; lacking DNA, the TRBD1 call made by TCRdb goes unchecked. The receptor was isolated from a human donor in good health. Sequenced: peripheral blood. This CDR3 reads CASSFWGRWGNTEAFF.